This TCR beta chain is drawn from a study of blood T cell repertoires in COVID-19. Background on the study: T cells, B-cell-depleted T cells, or PBMCs provided the cDNA or gDNA that served as material.

In the original analysis: Amplifying reference gene primers gave estimates of nucleated cell counts. TCRdb keeps only in-frame clones here, not all; method: immunoSEQ multiplex PCR. V and J calls and clone size are as listed in that table; D and trimming were resolved from the DNA. The profile shows under 300,000 clones, about four fifths of them singletons. Germline-derived CDR1 and CDR2 are LNHNV and YYDKDF (reference sequence). There are 15 residues in the CDR3. V lost 5 bases and J lost 2, with 13 bases in between. Material for sequencing was peripheral blood. The gene calls are TRBV15 and TRBJ2-1, with D perhaps matching TRBD1 (6 bases). The receptor was derived from a woman in her forties or fifties who had recovered from COVID-19. CDR3 residues: CATSREQGTYNEQFF. CDR3 nucleotides: TGTGCCACCAGCCGTGAACAGGGAACCTACAATGAGCAGTTCTTC. Looking up the rest from reference TRBV15 and TRBJ2-1 gives the full variable domain: DAMVIQNPRYQVTQFGKPVTLSCSQTLNHNVMYWYQQKSSQAPKLLFHYYDKDFNNEADTPDNFQSRRPNTSFCFLDIRSPGLGDTAMYLCATSREQGTYNEQFFGPGTRLTVL.